This TCR beta chain was documented in a study of OX40 agonist ivuxolimab in advanced cancers. Repertoires were generated with immunoSEQ multiplex PCR, while TCRdb's copy carries only in-frame clones and drops some. The sample consists of about 73,000 clones, just under 90% of them appearing once. The CDR3 runs 12 residues. Germline V gives CDR1 LGHNT, CDR2 FRNRAP. V was cut by 3 bases and J by 8 bases, with 10 bases left in between. Source: CD4+ or CD8+ T cells sorted from blood, taken in a trial of the OX40 agonist ivuxolimab. This TCR came from an adult with an advanced solid tumor such as melanoma, head and neck, liver or kidney cancer. This chain connects TRBV12-5 to TRBJ1-2; D call uncertain. The CDR3 region has the DNA TGTGCTAGTGGTTTCGGAGAGGGAGGCTACACCTTC. Its protein product is CASGFGEGGYTF. Filled out from reference TRBV12-5 and TRBJ1-2, the complete variable domain reads DARVTQTPRHKVTEMGQEVTMRCQPILGHNTVFWYRQTMMQGLELLAYFRNRAPLDDSGMPKDRFSAEMPDATLATLKIQPSEPRDSAVYFCASGFGEGGYTFGSGTRLTVV.